This T cell receptor (beta chain) came from a study of cytotoxic CD8 clonotypes in ibrutinib-treated CLL. Repertoires were generated with immunoSEQ multiplex PCR, while TCRdb's copy carries only in-frame clones and drops some. The data show about 330,000 clones, with approximately 67% seen just once and around 6.5% held by the top ten. The sequencing here drew on PBMCs, taken after 36 months of ibrutinib treatment. This receptor was obtained from a human donor with chronic lymphocytic leukemia.

CDR3 loop: CASSSPLAGVTYNEQFF. The DNA for the CDR3 is TGTGCCAGCTCATCCCCCTTAGCGGGAGTAACCTACAATGAGCAGTTCTTC. The chain carries TRBV18 and TRBJ2-1; 9 nucleotides align to TRBD2. The CDR3 spans 17 residues. Germline CDR1 and CDR2: KGHSH and LQKENI. The V segment lost 5 bases and the J segment 2 bases; nucleotides outside the gene matches: 10.